This TCR beta chain was identified during a study of human versus mouse CDR3 diversity and MHC coevolution. Study-level points and caveats: Human T cells underwent selection on six or seven different MHC II alleles. Humans had the largest estimated TCR beta repertoire, 1.5 million to 2 million clonotypes. Mice had fewer CDR3 deletions and insertions than humans on average.

Comments on this clone: Its matching antigen is unknown.

The CDR3 totals 15 residues. With V trimmed by 4 bases and J by 0 bases, 2 bases remained unmatched. Germline-derived CDR1 and CDR2 are SGHVS and FNYEAQ. Naive CD4 T cells, CD45RO-negative and CD62L-positive, were flow-sorted from PBMCs. Only in-frame clones appear in the TCRdb table, and some are missing; sequencing was by immunoSEQ multiplex PCR. The table records over 60,000 clones, about nine tenths of them present only once. The sequenced sample consisted of naive CD4+ T cells from blood. Stated subset: CD45RO-negative CD62L-positive naive CD4 T cells. The receptor was derived from a person aged 30-69 years in good health. V usage is TRBV7-6 and J usage is TRBJ2-1, with 8 positions matching TRBD1. The CDR3 bases are TGTGCCAGCAGCTCCGACAGGGGCTCCTACAATGAGCAGTTCTTC. This sequence encodes CASSSDRGSYNEQFF.